The TCR beta chain under discussion was sequenced for a study of tumor and adjacent non-tumor tissue in lung cancer. Study conclusions and caveats: Tumor repertoires had a smaller top 100 clone share than normal lung. Tumor TCR diversity, when higher, was linked to shorter survival. Significantly higher TCR diversity was found in tumor than normal lung.

TCRbeta libraries were built with three rounds of nested PCR, modified from ARM-PCR. One entry per CDR3 protein results from TCRdb running MiXCR on the multiplex PCR reads. The table has about 67,000 distinct CDR3 sequences, approximately 73% seen once. Notes on this clonotype: Its specificity is unknown. The junction departs from the called germline gene at one end, perhaps through a read error.

RNA was extracted from bulk tissue without any cell sorting. The normal lung tissue was taken more than 3 cm from the tumor edge. The clonotype comes from a man aged 55 to 70 with non-small cell lung cancer. Material for sequencing was distant non-tumor lung tissue.

Written as DNA, the CDR3 is TGCAGCGTTGCGGGTTCTAGTTCCTACGAGCACTACTTC. Protein: CSVAGSSSYEHYF. This chain connects TRBV29-1 to TRBJ2-7; D remains ambiguous. This CDR3 comprises 13 residues. Germline assignment: CDR1 SQVTM and CDR2 ANQGSEA.